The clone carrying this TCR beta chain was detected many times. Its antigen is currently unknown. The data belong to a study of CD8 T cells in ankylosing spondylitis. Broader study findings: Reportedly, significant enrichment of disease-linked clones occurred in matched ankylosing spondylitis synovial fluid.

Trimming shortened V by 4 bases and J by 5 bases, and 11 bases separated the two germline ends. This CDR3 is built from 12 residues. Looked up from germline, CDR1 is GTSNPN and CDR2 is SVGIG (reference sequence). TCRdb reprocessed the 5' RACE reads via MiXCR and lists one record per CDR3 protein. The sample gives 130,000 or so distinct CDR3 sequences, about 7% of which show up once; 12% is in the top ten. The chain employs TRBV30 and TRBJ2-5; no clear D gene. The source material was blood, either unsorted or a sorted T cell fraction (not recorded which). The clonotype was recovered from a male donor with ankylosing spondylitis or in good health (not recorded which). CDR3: CAWNRFLETQYF. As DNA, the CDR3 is TGTGCCTGGAACCGCTTCCTGGAGACCCAGTACTTC.